The 21 T cell receptor beta chains reported below all come from one sample, sequenced in a study of siplizumab effects on memory and regulatory T cells. Method: immunoSEQ multiplex PCR; TCRdb's copy keeps in-frame clones and lacks some. The repertoire has 70,000 or so clones, 80% to 90% of them found once; the top ten carry more than 1.5%. The sequencing sample was made of Tregs sorted from blood. The origin of the receptors is a human donor in good health.

The V gene is TRBV29-1, the J gene TRBJ2-2; D is undetermined. CDR1 is SQVTM, CDR2 ANQGSEA, per germline. This CDR3 is 15 amino acids long. Trimming removed 7 bases from V and 0 bases from J, with 15 bases in between. This chain's CDR3 is CSAAVRASNTGELFF. The CDR3 DNA reads TGCAGCGCCGCAGTACGGGCATCGAACACCGGGGAGCTGTTTTTT.

The CDR3 DNA is TGTGCCAGCAGCCCACCCGGGACTTCCTACGAGCAGTACTTC. As protein: CASSPPGTSYEQYF. The chain is built from TRBV5-4 and TRBJ2-7; a possible D gene is TRBD2 (6 bases). The V end was cut by 4 bases, the J end by 1 base, with 12 bases between. Germline V gene lookup returns CDR1 SGHNT and CDR2 YYREEE (reference sequence). CDR3 size: 14 residues.

The gene calls are TRBV7-2 and TRBJ1-3, with 9 bases aligning to TRBD1. The trim removed 5 bases at V and 4 bases at J, leaving 9 bases unmatched. The CDR3 runs 16 residues. Germline V gene lookup returns CDR1 SGHTA and CDR2 FQGNSA. Written as DNA, the CDR3 is TGTGCCAGCAGCCCGCGAGGGACAGGGTTCGGAAACACCATATATTTT. Translated, it gives CASSPRGTGFGNTIYF.

The chain carries TRBV7-3 and TRBJ2-3; D may match TRBD1 or TRBD2 (5 bases each). Per germline, CDR1 SGHTA and CDR2 FQGTGA. Trimming took 5 bases from V and 0 from J, leaving 9 bases between them. The CDR3 is 14 amino acids. The CDR3 coding sequence is TGTGCCAGCAGCGCCGGGGCTAGCACAGATACGCAGTATTTT. Residues: CASSAGASTDTQYF.

This clone was seen just once. The chain uses TRBV6-5 and TRBJ2-3; no clear D. This CDR3 contains 14 residues. CDR1 is MNHEY, CDR2 SVGAGI, per germline. Trimming took 5 bases from V and 2 from J, leaving 11 bases between them. The CDR3 loop is CASSQGPNTDTQYF. The CDR3 DNA reads TGTGCCAGCAGTCAAGGCCCTAACACAGATACGCAGTATTTT.

The chain carries TRBV18 and TRBJ2-1, with D possibly TRBD2 on 6 matching bases. V was trimmed by 1 base and J by 8 bases, leaving 15 bases between them. CDR1 and CDR2 from the germline V gene are KGHSH and LQKENI. This CDR3 has 15 amino acids. The CDR3 DNA reads as TGTGCCAGCTCACCACGGTGGTCTAGCGAGGATGAGCAGTTCTTC. Its translation is CASSPRWSSEDEQFF.

This sequence joins TRBV19 and TRBJ1-2; D is unclear. V was pared by 3 bases and J by 5 bases, with 13 bases between. The CDR3 consists of 14 residues. The germline V gene has CDR1 LNHDA and CDR2 SQIVND (reference sequence). CDR3 bases: TGTGCCAGTAGTATCTCAACCCGGGTATATGGCTACACCTTC. It specifies CASSISTRVYGYTF.

The chain links TRBV5-1 to TRBJ1-6; D not resolved. The germline V gene encodes CDR1 SGHRS and CDR2 YFSETQ. The CDR3 length is 13 residues. V lost 5 bases and J 8 bases, leaving 11 bases between the germline ends. CDR3: CASRAAPDSPLHF. As DNA, the CDR3 is TGCGCCAGCAGGGCAGCTCCAGATTCACCCCTCCACTTT.

Many counts were recorded for this clone. The chain links TRBV29-1 to TRBJ2-1, with 8 bases identical to TRBD1. J lost 10 bases, V lost 2 bases, and 7 bases had no gene match. The CDR3 has 13 amino acids. The germline gives CDR1 SQVTM, CDR2 ANQGSEA. CDR3: CSVEPPRGLEQFF. As DNA, the CDR3 is TGCAGCGTTGAACCTCCCAGGGGGCTAGAGCAGTTCTTC.

CDR3 DNA sequence: TGCGCCAGCAGCAATAGCGGGAGGCCAGTAGATACGCAGTATTTT. Protein product: CASSNSGRPVDTQYF. The genes are TRBV5-1 and TRBJ2-3; 10 nucleotides align to TRBD2. The germline gives CDR1 SGHRS, CDR2 YFSETQ. V shed 4 bases and J 5 bases; nucleotides not matched to a gene: 7. The CDR3 covers 15 residues.

The chain has TRBV9 and TRBJ1-6; D is perhaps TRBD1 (6 bases). The CDR3 spans 16 residues. V lost 0 bases, J lost 6 bases, and 13 bases lay in between. Germline V gene sequence: CDR1 SGDLS, CDR2 YYNGEE. DNA for the CDR3: TGTGCCAGCAGCGTAGAATCCAGGGGCCGTAATTCACCCCTCCACTTT. This gives the protein CASSVESRGRNSPLHF.

The sample holds one count of this clone. The J gene is TRBJ1-2, the V gene TRBV28, with 7 bases identical to TRBD1. The CDR3 runs to 18 residues. Germline assignment: CDR1 MDHEN and CDR2 SYDVKM. V was clipped by 2 bases and J by 0 bases; unmatched bases: 12. For the CDR3, the DNA is TGTGCCAGCAGTTTACGGGGTAGGGGGCGCATGGCTAACTATGGCTACACCTTC. Translated, it gives CASSLRGRGRMANYGYTF.

The J gene is TRBJ1-2, the V gene TRBV4-1; 7 bases map to TRBD1. The CDR3 has 13 residues. CDR1 MGHRA and CDR2 YSYEKL come from the germline V gene. Trimming removed 4 bases from V and 3 bases from J; junction bases left unmatched: 2. CDR3 sequence: CASSRTGDYGYTF. CDR3 DNA: TGCGCCAGCAGCCGAACAGGGGACTATGGCTACACCTTC.

This clone was seen once. The CDR3 sequence is CASIGQGQGNQPQHF. CDR3 DNA sequence: TGTGCCAGTATAGGACAGGGCCAAGGTAATCAGCCCCAGCATTTT. The chain combines TRBV19 with TRBJ1-5, with 8 bases that match TRBD1. The CDR3 spans 15 residues. Germline CDR1 LNHDA, CDR2 SQIVND (reference sequence). Losses at the gene ends were 7 bases for V and 4 bases for J; bases not matched to a gene: 9.

The chain uses TRBV5-4 and TRBJ2-1; 11 nucleotides match TRBD2. Germline CDR1 SGHNT, CDR2 YYREEE (reference sequence). The ends lost 3 bases at V and 2 bases at J; junction bases unmatched: 4. The CDR3 length is 16 residues. The CDR3 spells CASSWGGLAAYNEQFF. The CDR3 coding sequence is TGTGCCAGCAGCTGGGGGGGACTAGCGGCCTACAATGAGCAGTTCTTC.

J is TRBJ2-5 and V is TRBV7-6; D remains unclear. With 4 bases removed from V and 4 bases from J, the gap between germline ends came to 13 bases. Germline V gene lookup returns CDR1 SGHVS and CDR2 FNYEAQ. This CDR3 has 14 residues. CDR3 sequence (DNA): TGTGCCAGCAGCTACCTCAGAGGCCTAGAGACCCAGTACTTC. Amino acids: CASSYLRGLETQYF. Filled out from reference TRBV7-6 and TRBJ2-5, the complete variable domain reads GAGVSQSPRYKVTKRGQDVALRCDPISGHVSLYWYRQALGQGPEFLTYFNYEAQQDKSGLPNDRFSAERPEGSISTLTIQRTEQRDSAMYRCASSYLRGLETQYFGPGTRLLVL.

The CDR3 coding sequence is TGCGCCAGCAGCTTGGTAGTCGGGGAGCTGTTTTTT. Its translation: CASSLVVGELFF. The V call is TRBV5-1, the J call TRBJ2-2; unclear D gene. V dropped 0 bases and J dropped 7 bases, with 4 bases sitting between them. This CDR3 comprises 12 residues. Germline loops: CDR1 SGHRS, CDR2 YFSETQ.

This clone occurred a few times. This chain links TRBV10-3 with TRBJ1-2; perhaps TRBD1 as D (5 bases). CDR1 is ENHRY and CDR2 is SYGVKD in the germline V gene. Trimming cost V 4 bases and J 8 bases, with 23 bases left between them. There are 16 residues in the CDR3. In DNA form, the CDR3 reads TGTGCCATCAGTGGTGGGGCAAAGTATGCAGGTGAAGGCTACACCTTC. It translates to CAISGGAKYAGEGYTF.

The rearrangement uses TRBV29-1 and TRBJ1-1; 7 bases are shared with TRBD1. The CDR3 contains 13 residues. The germline V gene encodes CDR1 SQVTM and CDR2 ANQGSEA. J was trimmed by 4 bases and V by 4 bases; bases with no gene match: 6. The CDR3 reads CSVGSGTVTEAFF. CDR3 nucleotide sequence: TGCAGCGTTGGGTCTGGGACAGTCACTGAAGCTTTCTTT.

The V gene is TRBV11-1, the J gene TRBJ2-7; 11 nucleotides match TRBD2. CDR1 and CDR2 (germline): SGHAT, FQDESV (reference sequence). The CDR3 spans 13 residues. Trimming cost V 5 bases and J 7 bases; bases outside gene matches: 4. CDR3 in DNA: TGTGCCAGCAGCACTAGCGGGAGCGGAGAGCAGTACTTC. This encodes CASSTSGSGEQYF.

The chain links TRBV7-2 to TRBJ2-5, with 8 bases that match TRBD1. CDR1 is SGHTA, CDR2 FQGNSA, per germline. J gave up 0 bases and V 5 bases, and 8 bases lay outside the gene matches. This CDR3 has 16 amino acids. The CDR3 here is CASSQGQGSYQETQYF. In DNA form, the CDR3 reads TGTGCCAGCAGCCAAGGACAGGGCTCGTACCAAGAGACCCAGTACTTC.